The rows below give T cell receptor beta chains drawn from one sample of a study of beta chain features in type 1 diabetes. This table comes from immunoSEQ multiplex PCR, and its TCRdb copy is limited to in-frame clones, with some not included. This table has fewer than 350,000 clones, about 15% appearing once. Sequenced: naive CD4+ T cells from blood. These receptor sequences come from a man aged 18 to 35 with type 1 diabetes. CDR3s leave out the opening cysteine and the closing phenylalanine or tryptophan. Each record gives: CDR3 length, V gene, clone size, CDR3 protein. Clone size is given for some rows only: seen once, a few or many times, or a class if the clone is expanded.

len: 9; v_gene: TRBV20-1; abundance: .; CDR3aa: SARAAVVRF
len: 9; v_gene: TRBV30; abundance: .; CDR3aa: AWSYYNEQF
len: 12; v_gene: TRBV5-1; abundance: few; CDR3aa: ASSPGQDYNEQF
len: 14; v_gene: TRBV21-1; abundance: .; CDR3aa: ASSKGVIGGDNEQY
len: 13; v_gene: TRBV5-1; abundance: .; CDR3aa: ASSQTATNTGELF
len: 12; v_gene: TRBV15; abundance: few; CDR3aa: ATSRDPTYNEQF
len: 14; v_gene: TRBV7-8; abundance: few; CDR3aa: ASSFSGTPLGETQY
len: 12; v_gene: TRBV15; abundance: .; CDR3aa: ATSMGRVNEKLF
len: 13; v_gene: TRBV4-3; abundance: .; CDR3aa: ASSQSRLSNEKLF
len: 12; v_gene: TRBV18; abundance: few; CDR3aa: ASSPVDRAGELF
len: 14; v_gene: TRBV4-2; abundance: .; CDR3aa: ASSQPPGGITYEQY
len: 12; v_gene: TRBV28; abundance: .; CDR3aa: ASSEGLPSYEQY
len: 12; v_gene: TRBV27; abundance: few; CDR3aa: ASSADRTYNEQF
len: 8; v_gene: TRBV18; abundance: .; CDR3aa: ASFRYEQY
len: 17; v_gene: TRBV4-2; abundance: .; CDR3aa: ASSQFVRHYIANTGELF
len: 10; v_gene: TRBV28; abundance: few; CDR3aa: ASISAALGAF
len: 9; v_gene: TRBV5-4; abundance: .; CDR3aa: ASAAYNEQF
len: 14; v_gene: TRBV28; abundance: few; CDR3aa: ASSTRGVANTGELF
len: 12; v_gene: TRBV5-1; abundance: .; CDR3aa: ASSPAGFLDTQY
len: 11; v_gene: TRBV5-4; abundance: few; CDR3aa: ASRPGTGETQY
len: 16; v_gene: TRBV5-4; abundance: few; CDR3aa: ASSPHPRTGTRPYEQY
len: 13; v_gene: TRBV7-2; abundance: .; CDR3aa: ASSLGQPSNSPLH
len: 12; v_gene: TRBV28; abundance: few; CDR3aa: ASSLMTGIYEQY
len: 13; v_gene: TRBV5-4; abundance: few; CDR3aa: ASSKGGDSYNEQF
len: 11; v_gene: TRBV11-2; abundance: .; CDR3aa: ASSGQTTYEQY
len: 10; v_gene: TRBV7-6; abundance: few; CDR3aa: ASSTDSHEQY
len: 13; v_gene: TRBV19; abundance: few; CDR3aa: ASSIRDSSTDTQY
len: 10; v_gene: TRBV25-1; abundance: .; CDR3aa: ASRGALYEQY
len: 12; v_gene: TRBV5-6; abundance: .; CDR3aa: ASSRRGPRDGYT
len: 9; v_gene: TRBV20-1; abundance: few; CDR3aa: SALSIYEQY
len: 11; v_gene: TRBV10-2; abundance: few; CDR3aa: ASKLAGAYEQY
len: 12; v_gene: TRBV29-1; abundance: few; CDR3aa: SVARQGRRETQY